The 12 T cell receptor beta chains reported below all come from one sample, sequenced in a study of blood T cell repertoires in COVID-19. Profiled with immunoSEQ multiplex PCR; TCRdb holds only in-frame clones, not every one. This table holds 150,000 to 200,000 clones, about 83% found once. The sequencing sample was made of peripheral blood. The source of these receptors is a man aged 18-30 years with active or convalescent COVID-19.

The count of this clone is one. CDR3 protein: CASSPRDSLQETQYF. The CDR3 DNA reads TGTGCCAGCTCACCACGGGACAGCCTCCAAGAGACCCAGTACTTC. The chain has TRBV18 and TRBJ2-5, with TRBD1 matching over 7 bases. Trimming removed 1 base from V and 1 base from J; junction bases left unmatched: 3. Germline CDR1 is KGHSH and CDR2 is LQKENI. There are 15 residues in the CDR3.

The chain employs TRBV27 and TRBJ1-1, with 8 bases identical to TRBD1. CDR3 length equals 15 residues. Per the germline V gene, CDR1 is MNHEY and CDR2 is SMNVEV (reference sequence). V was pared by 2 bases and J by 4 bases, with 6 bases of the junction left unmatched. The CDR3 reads CASSLQAGGITEAFF. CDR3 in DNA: TGTGCCAGCAGTTTACAGGCAGGGGGCATCACTGAAGCTTTCTTT.

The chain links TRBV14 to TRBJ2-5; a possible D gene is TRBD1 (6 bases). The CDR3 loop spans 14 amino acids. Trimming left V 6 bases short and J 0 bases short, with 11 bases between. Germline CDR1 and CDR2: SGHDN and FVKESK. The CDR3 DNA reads TGTGCCAGCAGTCGACAGGCCAACCAAGAGACCCAGTACTTC. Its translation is CASSRQANQETQYF.

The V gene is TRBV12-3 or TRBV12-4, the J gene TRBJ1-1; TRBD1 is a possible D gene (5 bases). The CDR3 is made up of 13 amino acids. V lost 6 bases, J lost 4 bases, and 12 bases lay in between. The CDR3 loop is CASSRREATEAFF. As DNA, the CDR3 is TGTGCCAGCAGCCGCAGGGAGGCCACTGAAGCTTTCTTT.

CDR3 DNA sequence: TGTGCCAGCAGTGAATCCAGGGAGGCCTACGAGCAGTACGTC. Translating gives CASSESREAYEQYV. The chain recombines TRBV2 with TRBJ2-7; tentatively, D is TRBD2 (6 bases). V lost 2 bases and J lost 2, with 10 bases in between. The CDR3 runs to 14 residues. Per the germline V gene, CDR1 is SNHLY and CDR2 is FYNNEI.

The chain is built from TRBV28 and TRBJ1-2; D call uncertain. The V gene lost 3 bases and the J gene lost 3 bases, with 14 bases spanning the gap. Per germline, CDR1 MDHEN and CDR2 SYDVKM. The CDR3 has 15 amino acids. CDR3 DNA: TGTGCCAGCAGTTTGCCCGGGAGCCTTTACTATGGCTACACCTTC. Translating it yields CASSLPGSLYYGYTF.

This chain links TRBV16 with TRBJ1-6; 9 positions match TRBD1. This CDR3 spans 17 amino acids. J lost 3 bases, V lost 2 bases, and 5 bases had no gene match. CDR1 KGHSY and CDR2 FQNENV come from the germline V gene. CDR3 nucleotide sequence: TGTGCCAGCAGCCAAAGGACAGGGGCCAACTATAATTCACCCCTCCACTTT. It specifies CASSQRTGANYNSPLHF.

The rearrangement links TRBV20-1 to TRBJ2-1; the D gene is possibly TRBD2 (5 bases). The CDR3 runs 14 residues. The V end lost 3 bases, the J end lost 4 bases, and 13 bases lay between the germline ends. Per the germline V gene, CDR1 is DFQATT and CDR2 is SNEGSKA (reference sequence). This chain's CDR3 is CSASQARGYNEQFF. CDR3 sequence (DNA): TGCAGTGCTAGTCAGGCACGAGGGTACAATGAGCAGTTCTTC.

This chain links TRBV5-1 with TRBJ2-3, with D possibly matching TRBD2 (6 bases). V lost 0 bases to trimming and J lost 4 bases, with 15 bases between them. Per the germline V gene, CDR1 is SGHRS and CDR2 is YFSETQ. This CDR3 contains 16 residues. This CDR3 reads CASSLAPGGGADTQYF. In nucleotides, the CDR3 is TGCGCCAGCAGCTTGGCCCCGGGCGGAGGGGCAGATACGCAGTATTTT.

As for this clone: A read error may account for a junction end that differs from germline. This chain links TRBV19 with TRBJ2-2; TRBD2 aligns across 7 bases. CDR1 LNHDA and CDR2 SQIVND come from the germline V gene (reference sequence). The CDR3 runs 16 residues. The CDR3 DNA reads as TGTGCCAGTAGTTTAGAGGGGAGGGTTCCCGTCGGGGAGCTGTTTTTT. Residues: CASSLEGRVPVGELFF.

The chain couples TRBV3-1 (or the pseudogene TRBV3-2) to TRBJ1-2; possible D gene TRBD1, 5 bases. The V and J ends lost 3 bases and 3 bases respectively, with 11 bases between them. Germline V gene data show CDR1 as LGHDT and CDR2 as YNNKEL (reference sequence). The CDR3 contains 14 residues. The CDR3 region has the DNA TGTGCCAGCAGCCACCGCTGGGGGGACTATGGCTACACCTTC. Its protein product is CASSHRWGDYGYTF.

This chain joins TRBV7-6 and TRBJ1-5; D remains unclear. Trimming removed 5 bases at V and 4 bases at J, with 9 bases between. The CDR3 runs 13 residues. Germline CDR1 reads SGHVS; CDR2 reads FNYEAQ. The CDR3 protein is CASSPNRNQPQHF. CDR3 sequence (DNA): TGTGCCAGCAGCCCTAACAGAAATCAGCCCCAGCATTTT.